This T cell receptor beta chain was retrieved from a study of cytomegalovirus exposure and HLA in healthy donors. CDR1 is MDHEN and CDR2 is SYDVKM in the germline V gene. CDR3 length equals 12 residues. Trimming shortened V by 7 bases and J by 9 bases, and 10 bases separated the two germline ends. Study outcomes and limitations: Trimming of TCR beta V- and J-genes showed a link, identified in a later analysis, to a missense DCLRE1C variant. Across donors, most TCRs were seen rarely, yet some public ones were widespread. The analysis excluded some indistinguishable V segments, including TRBV6-2 and TRBV6-3.

Both 60 Vbeta primers and 13 Jbeta primers went into the PCR. The method was immunoSEQ multiplex PCR; TCRdb's version includes in-frame clones alone and lacks a portion of them. Here the sample spans about 270,000 clones, under 80% being singletons. With regard to this clone: As yet, its antigen is unknown.

Everyone who donated was a healthy bone marrow donor. This chain uses TRBV28 with TRBJ1-6, with D possibly being TRBD1 (6 bases). The TCR comes from a female donor in good health and CMV-seronegative. Sequenced sample: PBMCs. The CDR3 is CASTNRVSPLHF. CDR3 sequence (DNA): TGTGCCAGCACGAACAGGGTTTCACCCCTCCACTTT.